The following is a T cell receptor (beta chain) sequence with its context. The antigen is unknown. This sample was included in a study of T cells in narcolepsy. The wider study: Healthy controls were enrolled alongside patients with narcolepsy type 1 or type 2. Study findings and constraints: No autoreactive T cell clone sequences appeared in some memory CD4+ repertoires. Reportedly, autoreactive clonotypes were serially detected in patients' blood but not controls'. HCRT-specific and TRIB2-specific autoreactive clonotypes appeared among same-patient CSF and blood CD4+ clonotypes.

Clones were read by immunoSEQ multiplex PCR, and TCRdb kept only the in-frame ones, dropping some. Among over 15,000 clones listed, less than 90% were seen once. Sequenced input: memory (CD45RA-) CD4+ T cells from blood. This clonotype was obtained from a human donor in good health.

The CDR3 sequence: CASSQDRRVGEQFF. In DNA, the CDR3 is TGCGCCAGCAGCCAAGATAGGAGGGTCGGGGAGCAGTTCTTC. This chain connects TRBV4-3 to TRBJ2-1; D might be TRBD2 (6 bases). Germline V CDR1 and CDR2: LGHNA, YSLEER. V gave up 0 bases and J gave up 10 bases, with 13 bases separating them. The CDR3 length is 14 residues.